This TCR beta chain emerged from a study of blood T cell repertoires in COVID-19. In the study overall: Sites in the United States, Italy and Spain provided acute and convalescent COVID-19 samples. From T cells, B-cell-depleted T cells, or PBMCs came the material, which was cDNA or gDNA.

Methods used by the authors: The authors estimated nucleated cell counts from reference gene primer amplification. Libraries were prepared by immunoSEQ multiplex PCR; TCRdb keeps only in-frame clonotypes and omits some of them. V and J calls and clone size follow that table, whereas D and trimming were derived from the DNA. Here the sample spans over 250,000 clones, around 91% being singletons. The V segment lost 2 bases and the J segment 7 bases; nucleotides outside the gene matches: 2. CDR1 and CDR2 (germline): LNHNV, YYDKDF (reference sequence). The CDR3 spans 13 residues. This sequence was found in a woman aged 55-75 years with acute or convalescent COVID-19. Source material: peripheral blood. The chain combines TRBV15 with TRBJ2-7; 10 nucleotides align to TRBD2. The CDR3 nucleotides read TGTGCCACCAGCAGAAATAGCGGGGGGGAGCAGTACTTC. It specifies CATSRNSGGEQYF.